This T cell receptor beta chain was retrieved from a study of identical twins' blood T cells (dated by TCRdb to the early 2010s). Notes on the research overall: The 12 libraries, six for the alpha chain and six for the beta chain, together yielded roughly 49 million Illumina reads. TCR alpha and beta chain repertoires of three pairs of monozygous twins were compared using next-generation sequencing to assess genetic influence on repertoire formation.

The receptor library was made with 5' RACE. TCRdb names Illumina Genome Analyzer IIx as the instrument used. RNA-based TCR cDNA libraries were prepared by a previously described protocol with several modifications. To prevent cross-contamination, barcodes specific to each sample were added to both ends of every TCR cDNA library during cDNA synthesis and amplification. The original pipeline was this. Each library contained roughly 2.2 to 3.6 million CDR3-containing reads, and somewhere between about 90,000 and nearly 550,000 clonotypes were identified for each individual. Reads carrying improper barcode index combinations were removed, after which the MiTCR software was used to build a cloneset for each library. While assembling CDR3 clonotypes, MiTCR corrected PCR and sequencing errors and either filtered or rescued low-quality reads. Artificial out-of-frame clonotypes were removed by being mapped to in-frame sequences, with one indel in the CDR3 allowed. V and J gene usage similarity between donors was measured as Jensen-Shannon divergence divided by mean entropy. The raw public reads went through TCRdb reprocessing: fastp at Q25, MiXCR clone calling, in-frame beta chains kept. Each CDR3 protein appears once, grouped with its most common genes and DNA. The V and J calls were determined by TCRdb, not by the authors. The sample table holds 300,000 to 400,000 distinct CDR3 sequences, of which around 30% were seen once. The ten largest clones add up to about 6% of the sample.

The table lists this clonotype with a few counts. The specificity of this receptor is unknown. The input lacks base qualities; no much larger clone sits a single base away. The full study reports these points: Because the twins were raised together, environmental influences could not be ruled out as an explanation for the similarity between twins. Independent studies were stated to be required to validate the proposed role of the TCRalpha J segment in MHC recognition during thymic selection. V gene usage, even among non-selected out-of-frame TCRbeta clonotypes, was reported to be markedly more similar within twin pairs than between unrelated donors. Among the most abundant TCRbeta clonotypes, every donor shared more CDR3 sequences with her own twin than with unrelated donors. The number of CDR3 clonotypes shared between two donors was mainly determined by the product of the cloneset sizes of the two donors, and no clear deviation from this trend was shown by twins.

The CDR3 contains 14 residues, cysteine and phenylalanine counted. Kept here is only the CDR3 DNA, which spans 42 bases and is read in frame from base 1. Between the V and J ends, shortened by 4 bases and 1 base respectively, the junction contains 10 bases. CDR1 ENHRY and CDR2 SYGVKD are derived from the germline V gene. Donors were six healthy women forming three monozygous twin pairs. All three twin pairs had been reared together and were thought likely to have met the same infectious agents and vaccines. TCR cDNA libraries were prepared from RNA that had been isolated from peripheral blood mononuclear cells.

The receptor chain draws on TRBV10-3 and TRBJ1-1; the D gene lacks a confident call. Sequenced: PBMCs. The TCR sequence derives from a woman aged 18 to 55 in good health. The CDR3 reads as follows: CAISVGQSNTEAFF. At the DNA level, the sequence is TGTGCCATCAGTGTAGGTCAGTCGAACACTGAAGCTTTCTTT.